The present TCR beta chain was sequenced within a study of control samples from healthy donors and cancer patients (dated by TCRdb to 2020 to 2021). Spanning cysteine to phenylalanine, the CDR3 consists of 16 amino acids. CDR3 DNA is the only sequence kept; it has 48 bases, read in frame from the first base. CDR1 MNHNY and CDR2 SVGAGI are derived from the germline V gene (reference sequence). At the junction V is shortened by 2 bases and J by 1 base, with 11 bases in between. Library creation used the immunoSEQ multiplex PCR assay. TCRdb limited this immuneACCESS table to in-frame rearrangements with V and J called. A share of clones is missing; checked studies link under half to unresolved V genes, and the rest is unexplained. For this sample there are about 140,000 clones; around 90% appear just once. The leading ten clones occupy around 4.9% of the sample. This clone was picked up one time. The antigen it binds to is not known. Base quality data are lacking; no much larger clone is found one base away.

Sequencing used blood. The receptor chain draws on TRBV6-6 and TRBJ2-2, and possibly TRBD2, on 6 matching bases. The clonotype comes from a man aged 25-40 years in good health. The nucleotide sequence reads TGTGCCAGCAGTTACGACAAGGGACTGAACACCGGGGAGCTGTTTTTT. It translates to CASSYDKGLNTGELFF.